A single sample is the source of the 7 T cell receptor beta chains below, sequenced in a study of OX40 agonist ivuxolimab in advanced cancers. The assay was immunoSEQ multiplex PCR, and TCRdb's table has in-frame clones only and misses some. The sample holds tens of thousands of clones, approximately 85% seen once. This material consisted of CD4+ or CD8+ T cells sorted from blood, taken in a trial of the OX40 agonist ivuxolimab. The source is an adult with an advanced solid tumor such as melanoma, head and neck, liver or kidney cancer.

The J gene is TRBJ1-4, the V gene TRBV27; TRBD1 aligns across 8 bases. J was trimmed by 6 bases and V by 2 bases; bases with no gene match: 17. Germline V gene sequence: CDR1 MNHEY, CDR2 SMNVEV (reference sequence). The CDR3 spans 19 residues. CDR3 sequence (DNA): TGTGCCAGCAGTTTAAAACAGGGGGTAGGTAGGGGGAAGGATGAAAAACTGTTTTTT. Protein sequence: CASSLKQGVGRGKDEKLFF.

This clone came up a few times. The V and J genes are TRBV18 and TRBJ1-1; perhaps TRBD1 as D (6 bases). The CDR3 length is 15 residues. CDR1 is KGHSH and CDR2 is LQKENI in the germline V gene. V was trimmed by 4 bases and J by 2 bases, leaving 14 bases between them. CDR3 protein: CASSQGQGSNTEAFF. The CDR3 coding sequence is TGTGCCAGCTCACAGGGACAAGGGAGTAACACTGAAGCTTTCTTT. Complete variable domain (other parts from reference TRBV18 and TRBJ1-1): NAGVMQNPRHLVRRRGQEARLRCSPMKGHSHVYWYRQLPEEGLKFMVYLQKENIIDESGMPKERFSAEFPKEGPSILRIQQVVRGDSAAYFCASSQGQGSNTEAFFGQGTRLTVV.

J is TRBJ2-1 and V is TRBV7-2; possible D gene TRBD2, 6 bases. Per the germline V gene, CDR1 is SGHTA and CDR2 is FQGNSA. V lost 8 bases to trimming and J lost 1 base, with 18 bases between them. This CDR3 is built from 16 residues. The CDR3 here is CASGARQGGSYNEQFF. CDR3 sequence (DNA): TGTGCCAGCGGGGCTCGGCAGGGAGGATCCTACAATGAGCAGTTCTTC.

This clone was detected only a few times. V is TRBV5-4 and J is TRBJ1-2; D might be TRBD1 (6 bases). CDR1 and CDR2 from the germline V gene are SGHNT and YYREEE (reference sequence). Deletions cut 2 bases from V and 7 bases from J, with 9 bases between. The CDR3 is made up of 12 amino acids. The CDR3 loop is CASSLRTAGYTF. In DNA, the CDR3 is TGTGCCAGCAGCTTAAGGACAGCTGGCTACACCTTC.

There are a few counts of this clone. V and J are TRBV11-3 and TRBJ1-1, with D unresolved. Germline V lookup: CDR1 SGHNT, CDR2 YENEEA. CDR3 length: 12 residues. Trimming removed 5 bases from V and 5 bases from J, with 9 bases in between. The CDR3 loop reads CASSKKGTEAFF. DNA of the CDR3: TGTGCCAGCAGCAAAAAGGGAACTGAAGCTTTCTTT.

This chain joins TRBV5-1 and TRBJ2-7; maybe TRBD2 (6 bases). The germline V gene has CDR1 SGHRS and CDR2 YFSETQ. The CDR3 has 13 residues. Trimming pared 3 bases from V and 6 bases from J, leaving 13 bases between. This chain's CDR3 is CASSSAGISEQYF. The DNA for the CDR3 is TGCGCCAGCAGCTCCGCGGGGATTTCCGAGCAGTACTTC.

The chain uses TRBV28 and TRBJ1-6; 11 bases match TRBD1. This CDR3 comprises 17 residues. The J segment lost 8 bases and the V segment lost 5 bases, leaving 11 bases of the junction unmatched. The germline V gene has CDR1 MDHEN and CDR2 SYDVKM. The CDR3 region is CASSGPIGQGAHSPLHF. The CDR3, as DNA: TGTGCCAGCAGTGGGCCTATAGGACAGGGGGCCCATTCACCCCTCCACTTT.